This T cell receptor beta chain is drawn from a study of blood T cell repertoires in COVID-19. For the study at large: Sources were T cells, B-cell-depleted T cells, or PBMCs; the material itself was cDNA or gDNA.

Self-reported history from a screening survey and questionnaire set each donor's cohort. Germline V lookup: CDR1 SNHLY, CDR2 FYNNEI. V was pared by 6 bases and J by 0 bases, with 9 bases of the junction left unmatched. This CDR3 contains 16 residues. The repertoire was sequenced with immunoSEQ multiplex PCR; TCRdb's copy has only in-frame clones and lacks some. The table shows 250,000 to 400,000 clones, with about 90% occurring only once. The specimen sequenced was PBMCs or T cells enriched from blood (not recorded which). This clonotype was obtained from a woman in her 30s who had recovered from COVID-19. The chain is built from TRBV2 and TRBJ2-3; 7 bases align to TRBD2. CDR3: CASRRGGVSSTDTQYF. The CDR3 nucleotides read TGTGCCAGCAGGAGGGGAGGGGTCTCTAGCACAGATACGCAGTATTTT.